This is a list of T cell receptor beta chains from one sample in a study of shared clonotypes between healthy human individuals. Here immunoSEQ multiplex PCR was the method, and the copy in TCRdb shows in-frame clones only, minus some. The sample shows 550,000 to 850,000 clones, roughly 72% of them seen only once. Sequencing was carried out using memory CD4+ T cells sorted from blood. The receptors were sampled from a woman aged 30 to 39 in good health. The CDR3 runs from the conserved cysteine through the conserved F or W. Fields, in order: V gene, J gene, D gene, CDR3 length, clone size, CDR3 DNA, CDR3 protein. The D gene is left open where the match is weak. Rows give clone size only sometimes, using once, few, many, or a class for an expanded clone.

v_gene: TRBV5-1; j_gene: TRBJ2-3; d_gene: NA; len: 15; abundance: NA; CDR3nt: TGCGCCAGCAGCTTGGACACAACCGGGGCAGATACGCAGTATTTT; CDR3aa: CASSLDTTGADTQYF
v_gene: TRBV5-1; j_gene: TRBJ2-2; d_gene: TRBD1; len: 15; abundance: NA; CDR3nt: TGCGCCAGCAGCACCGGGACAGAAAACACCGGGGAGCTGTTTTTT; CDR3aa: CASSTGTENTGELFF
v_gene: TRBV4-2; j_gene: TRBJ1-3; d_gene: NA; len: 17; abundance: NA; CDR3nt: TGTGCCAGCAGCCCCTCCTCGGGCAGGGGCCCTGGAAACACCATATATTTT; CDR3aa: CASSPSSGRGPGNTIYF
v_gene: TRBV5-1; j_gene: TRBJ2-7; d_gene: NA; len: 15; abundance: NA; CDR3nt: TGCGCCAGCAGCTTGTTGACGGCTACACCTTGGGAGCAGTACTTC; CDR3aa: CASSLLTATPWEQYF
v_gene: TRBV30; j_gene: TRBJ2-1; d_gene: TRBD1; len: 14; abundance: many; CDR3nt: TGTGCCTGGAGTTCAGGGGGCTCCTACAATGAGCAGTTCTTC; CDR3aa: CAWSSGGSYNEQFF
v_gene: TRBV15; j_gene: TRBJ1-3; d_gene: NA; len: 15; abundance: NA; CDR3nt: TGTGCCACCAGCAGAGTGCCCAGCTCTGGAAACACCATATATTTT; CDR3aa: CATSRVPSSGNTIYF
v_gene: TRBV19; j_gene: TRBJ2-7; d_gene: TRBD2; len: 13; abundance: once; CDR3nt: TGTGCCACCCGACCGGGACTAGCCGAAGAGCAGTACTTC; CDR3aa: CATRPGLAEEQYF
v_gene: TRBV6-6; j_gene: TRBJ2-2; d_gene: NA; len: 15; abundance: NA; CDR3nt: TGTGCCAGCAGTTACTTGACGGCGAACACCGGGGAGCTGTTTTTT; CDR3aa: CASSYLTANTGELFF
v_gene: TRBV11-3; j_gene: TRBJ2-4; d_gene: TRBD2; len: 16; abundance: few; CDR3nt: TGTGCCAGCAGTCCTCGGACTAGATCGTGTAGGTGCATTCAGTACTTC; CDR3aa: CASSPRTRSCRCIQYF
v_gene: TRBV7-2; j_gene: TRBJ2-4; d_gene: NA; len: 12; abundance: NA; CDR3nt: TGTGCCAGCGGCCAGGGGAAAAACATTCAGTACTTC; CDR3aa: CASGQGKNIQYF
v_gene: TRBV14; j_gene: TRBJ2-1; d_gene: NA; len: 14; abundance: NA; CDR3nt: TGTGCCAGCAGCAGGACCAGCGCCTACAATGAGCAGTTCTTC; CDR3aa: CASSRTSAYNEQFF
v_gene: TRBV28; j_gene: TRBJ2-1; d_gene: NA; len: 16; abundance: NA; CDR3nt: TGTGCCAGCAGTTCCGGGGGTTCGGGCTTACGGAATGAGCAGTTCTTC; CDR3aa: CASSSGGSGLRNEQFF
v_gene: TRBV18; j_gene: TRBJ1-4; d_gene: NA; len: 14; abundance: NA; CDR3nt: TGTGCCAGCTCACCACAGAAAGTTAATGAAAAACTGTTTTTT; CDR3aa: CASSPQKVNEKLFF
v_gene: TRBV29-1; j_gene: TRBJ2-7; d_gene: NA; len: 12; abundance: NA; CDR3nt: TGCAGCGTGGGTTACTCTGACTACGAGCAGTACTTC; CDR3aa: CSVGYSDYEQYF
v_gene: TRBV7-6; j_gene: TRBJ2-1; d_gene: NA; len: 17; abundance: NA; CDR3nt: TGTGCCAGCAGCTTAGAGGTAGGGACGATCAAATCAGATGAGCAGTTCTTC; CDR3aa: CASSLEVGTIKSDEQFF
v_gene: TRBV29-1; j_gene: TRBJ1-1; d_gene: NA; len: 12; abundance: NA; CDR3nt: TGCAGCCTTAAATACCCCGGAACTGAAGCTTTCTTT; CDR3aa: CSLKYPGTEAFF
v_gene: TRBV28; j_gene: TRBJ1-5; d_gene: NA; len: 16; abundance: NA; CDR3nt: TGTGCCAGCAGTTCTCCCCAAAGGGCCGGGGGTCAGCCCCAGCATTTT; CDR3aa: CASSSPQRAGGQPQHF
v_gene: TRBV4-1; j_gene: TRBJ1-4; d_gene: TRBD1; len: 16; abundance: NA; CDR3nt: TGCGCCAGCAGTCCCGGGACAGGGGGCAACGGTGAAAAACTGTTTTTT; CDR3aa: CASSPGTGGNGEKLFF
v_gene: TRBV28; j_gene: TRBJ2-3; d_gene: TRBD2; len: 15; abundance: NA; CDR3nt: TGTGCCAGCAGTAAACCGGGACTAGCGATAAATACGCAGTATTTT; CDR3aa: CASSKPGLAINTQYF
v_gene: TRBV5-1; j_gene: TRBJ1-2; d_gene: NA; len: 15; abundance: few; CDR3nt: TGCGCCAGCAGCCCTAACGGGGCCAGGGACTATGGCTACACCTTC; CDR3aa: CASSPNGARDYGYTF
v_gene: TRBV5-1; j_gene: TRBJ2-7; d_gene: TRBD1; len: 14; abundance: NA; CDR3nt: TGCGCCAGCGATCCGGGACAGGGGCGTGGGGAGCAGTACTTC; CDR3aa: CASDPGQGRGEQYF
v_gene: TRBV28; j_gene: TRBJ1-5; d_gene: NA; len: 13; abundance: many; CDR3nt: TGTGCCTGCCGGGGGAGGGGCGATCAGCCCCAGCATTTT; CDR3aa: CACRGRGDQPQHF
v_gene: TRBV28; j_gene: TRBJ2-1; d_gene: NA; len: 15; abundance: NA; CDR3nt: TGTGCCAGCAGCCAGACCCCTGCGTGGTACAATGAGCAGTTCTTC; CDR3aa: CASSQTPAWYNEQFF
v_gene: TRBV29-1; j_gene: TRBJ2-3; d_gene: TRBD2; len: 19; abundance: NA; CDR3nt: TGCAGCGTTGGGTCCCCGACTAGCGGGATCCTCAGTGGCACAGATACGCAGTATTTT; CDR3aa: CSVGSPTSGILSGTDTQYF
v_gene: TRBV5-4; j_gene: TRBJ2-7; d_gene: TRBD1; len: 17; abundance: NA; CDR3nt: TGTGCCAGCAGCTCTACTTCCGGGACAGTCAGCTCCTACGAGCAGTACTTC; CDR3aa: CASSSTSGTVSSYEQYF